These T cell receptor beta chains were read from a single sample in a study of T cell repertoires in cytomegalovirus infection. TCRdb recomputed calls from the reads with MiXCR, one row per CDR3 protein. The table lists about 110,000 distinct CDR3 sequences, 30% of them singletons. These receptors have no identified antigens. The sequences come from CD8+ T cells from cultured PBMCs, collected from culture after CMV antigen stimulation. The receptors were sampled from a human donor in good health (CMV status not recorded). Some clones in this sample may be carry-over from other donors' samples. Each CDR3 is given with its conserved first and last residue. A D gene is named only where the DNA matches it firmly. Only some rows state a clone size, as once, few, many or a class for expanded clones.

j_call | d_call | v_call | clone_size | cdr3_length | cdr3_nt | cdr3_aa
TRBJ1-4 | NA | TRBV7-9 | NA | 15 | TGTGCCAGCAGCTTAGGTGGGCGCCTAAAGGAAAAACTGTTTTTT | CASSLGGRLKEKLFF
TRBJ2-2 | NA | TRBV7-3 | few | 15 | TGTGCCAGCAGCTTAGGCTCAGGACGAACCGGGGAGCTGTTTTTT | CASSLGSGRTGELFF
TRBJ1-5 | NA | TRBV20-1 | NA | 13 | TGCAGTGCTGCCTGGGGAAGGGGTCAGCCCCAGCATTTT | CSAAWGRGQPQHF
TRBJ2-7 | TRBD1 | TRBV13 | NA | 13 | TGTGCCAGCGGGGACAGGGGGAACTACGAGCAGTACTTC | CASGDRGNYEQYF
TRBJ2-2 | NA | TRBV7-4 | few | 16 | TGTGCCAGCAGCTTAGTTGGCGGGATTAACACCGGGGAGCTGTTTTTT | CASSLVGGINTGELFF
TRBJ1-6 | NA | TRBV27 | NA | 15 | TGTGCCAGCAGTGCGGGGTCCCCCTATAATTCACCCCTCCACTTT | CASSAGSPYNSPLHF
TRBJ2-7 | NA | TRBV7-9 | few | 14 | TGTGCCAGCAGCCCAAAACACCAATCCTACGAGCAGTACTTC | CASSPKHQSYEQYF
TRBJ1-1 | NA | TRBV11-2 | NA | 17 | TGTGCCAGCAGGTTCATCAAGAGCGGTGGACTAAACACTGAAGCTTTCTTT | CASRFIKSGGLNTEAFF
TRBJ2-5 | NA | TRBV7-6 | NA | 14 | TGTGCCAGCAGCCTGCCTGGGGCGACGGAGACCCAGTACTTC | CASSLPGATETQYF
TRBJ2-1 | NA | TRBV7-2 | many | 15 | TGTGCCAGCAGCGCCGGGTCGGGGGGCCCCAATGAGCAGTTCTTC | CASSAGSGGPNEQFF
TRBJ2-7 | TRBD2 | TRBV5-5 | NA | 16 | TGTGCCAGCAGCTACTGGACTAGCGGGGCAACCTACGAGCAGTACTTC | CASSYWTSGATYEQYF
TRBJ1-5 | NA | TRBV15 | NA | 14 | TGTGCCACCAGCAGAGATAGGGCAGCGAGGCCCCAGCATTTT | CATSRDRAARPQHF
TRBJ2-5 | NA | TRBV10-3 | few | 14 | TGTGCCATCAGTGTTTCGGAGGGAGTTGAGACCCAGTACTTC | CAISVSEGVETQYF
TRBJ2-2 | NA | TRBV6-1 | NA | 15 | TGTGCCAGCATGGGACCCCAGCCGGACACCGGGGAGCTGTTTTTT | CASMGPQPDTGELFF
TRBJ2-1 | TRBD2 | TRBV7-6 | NA | 15 | TGTGCCAGCAGCTTAGGGGCGGGGGGGAACAATGAGCAGTTCTTC | CASSLGAGGNNEQFF
TRBJ1-1 | TRBD1 | TRBV7-9 | NA | 15 | TGTGCCAGCAGCTCAACCGGGACAGGGAGCACTGAAGCTTTCTTT | CASSSTGTGSTEAFF
TRBJ2-7 | TRBD1 | TRBV2 | NA | 14 | TGTGCCAGCAGTGACGAGACAGGGGGCTACGAGCAGTACTTC | CASSDETGGYEQYF
TRBJ1-1 | NA | TRBV19 | few | 15 | TGTGCCAGTAGTATAGCGGGAATTGGGAACACTGAAGCTTTCTTT | CASSIAGIGNTEAFF
TRBJ2-1 | NA | TRBV2 | few | 13 | TGTGCCAGCAGTGTAGGCTATTACAATGAGCAGTTCTTC | CASSVGYYNEQFF
TRBJ2-3 | TRBD2 | TRBV6-5 | NA | 15 | TGTGCCAGCAGTTCCGAAGCGGGACTGTGGGATACGCAGTATTTT | CASSSEAGLWDTQYF
TRBJ1-2 | NA | TRBV6-2/TRBV6-3 | few | 13 | TGTGCCAGCAATCGGGCCCCGACTGATGGCTACACCTTC | CASNRAPTDGYTF
TRBJ2-1 | NA | TRBV7-8 | NA | 14 | TGTGCCAGCAGCCCCCCCGGGGGGCTTAATGAGCAGTTCTTC | CASSPPGGLNEQFF
TRBJ2-3 | NA | TRBV5-8 | NA | 14 | TGTGCCAGCAACACGGGTTTTACCACAGATACGCAGTATTTT | CASNTGFTTDTQYF
TRBJ2-5 | NA | TRBV20-1 | once | 16 | TGCAGTGCTAGTCCCCGGCGGAGGGAAAGACAAGAGACCCAGTACTTC | CSASPRRRERQETQYF
TRBJ2-7 | NA | TRBV7-6 | few | 13 | TGTGCCAGCAGCTTACACAGCGCGAACGAGCAGTACTTC | CASSLHSANEQYF
TRBJ2-5 | NA | TRBV10-3 | few | 12 | TGTGCCATCAGCACACCCCAAGAGACCCAGTACTTC | CAISTPQETQYF